Given below is one T cell receptor beta chain in context. The repertoire was sequenced with immunoSEQ multiplex PCR; TCRdb's copy has only in-frame clones and lacks some. The sample holds tens of thousands of clones, 87% seen once. The data originate from a study of control samples from healthy donors and cancer patients. CDR3 length: 20 amino acids. V gave up 0 bases and J gave up 5 bases; unmatched junction bases: 18. The germline gives CDR1 LGHNA, CDR2 YNFKEQ. The chain recombines TRBV4-2 with TRBJ2-7; TRBD1 matches 11 bases. The TCR was taken from a man aged 55 to 69 with head and neck cancer. The source material was PBMCs. CDR3 loop: CASSQDTTDRGLWGTHEQYF. Written as DNA, the CDR3 is TGTGCCAGCAGCCAAGACACAACGGACAGGGGGCTTTGGGGAACTCACGAGCAGTACTTC.